This entry describes one T cell receptor (beta chain). The antigen is unknown. These data come from a study of radiotherapy plus CTLA-4 blockade in lung cancer. For the study at large: Roughly a sixth of enrolled patients responded objectively, and over 30% had disease control.

Whole-study results and caveats: Researchers report tumor-derived TCR clones expanding in blood after radiotherapy plus ipilimumab.

Clones were read by immunoSEQ multiplex PCR, and TCRdb kept only the in-frame ones, dropping some. The top ten clones hold over 6% of a sample with roughly 58,000 clones, approximately 84% of them seen once. This sequence originates from a human donor with non-small cell lung cancer whose response to radiotherapy plus ipilimumab could not be evaluated. The material was peripheral blood, obtained from a patient treated with radiotherapy plus ipilimumab.

The CDR3 loop is CASSPVNGEYGYTF. The CDR3 coding sequence is TGTGCCAGCAGCCCCGTAAACGGGGAGTATGGCTACACCTTC. The chain employs TRBV7-8 and TRBJ1-2; D uncertain. Trimming shortened V by 5 bases and J by 5 bases, and 15 bases separated the two germline ends. Germline V gives CDR1 SGHVS, CDR2 FQNEAQ. The CDR3 consists of 14 residues.